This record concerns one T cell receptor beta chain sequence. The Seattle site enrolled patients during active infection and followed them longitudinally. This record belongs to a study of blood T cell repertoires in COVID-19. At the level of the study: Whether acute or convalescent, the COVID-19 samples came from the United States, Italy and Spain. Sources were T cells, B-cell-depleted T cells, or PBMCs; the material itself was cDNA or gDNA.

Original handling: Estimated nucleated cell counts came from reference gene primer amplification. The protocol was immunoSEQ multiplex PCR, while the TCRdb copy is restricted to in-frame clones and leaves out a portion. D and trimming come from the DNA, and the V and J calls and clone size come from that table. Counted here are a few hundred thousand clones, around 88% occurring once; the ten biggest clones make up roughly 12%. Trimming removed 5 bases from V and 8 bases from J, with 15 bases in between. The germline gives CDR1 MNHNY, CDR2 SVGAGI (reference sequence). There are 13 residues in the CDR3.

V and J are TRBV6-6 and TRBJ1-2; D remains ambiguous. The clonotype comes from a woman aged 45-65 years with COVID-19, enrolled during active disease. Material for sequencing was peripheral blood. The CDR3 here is CASSLYGGAGYTF. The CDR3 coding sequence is TGTGCCAGCAGTCTTTACGGCGGAGCGGGCTACACCTTC.